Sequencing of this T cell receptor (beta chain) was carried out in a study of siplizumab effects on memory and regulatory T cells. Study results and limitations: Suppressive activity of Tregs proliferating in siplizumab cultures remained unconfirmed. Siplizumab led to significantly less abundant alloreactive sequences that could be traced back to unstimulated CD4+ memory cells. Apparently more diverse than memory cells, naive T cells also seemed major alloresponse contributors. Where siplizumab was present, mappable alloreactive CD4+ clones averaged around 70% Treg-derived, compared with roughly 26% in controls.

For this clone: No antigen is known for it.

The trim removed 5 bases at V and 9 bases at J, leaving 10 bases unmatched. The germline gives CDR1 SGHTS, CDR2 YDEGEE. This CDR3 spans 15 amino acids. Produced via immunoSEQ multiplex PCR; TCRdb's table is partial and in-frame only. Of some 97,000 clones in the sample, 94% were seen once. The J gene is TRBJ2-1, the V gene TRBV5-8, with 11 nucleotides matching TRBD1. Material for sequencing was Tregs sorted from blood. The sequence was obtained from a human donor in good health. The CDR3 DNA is TGTGCCAGCAGACCACGGGACAGGGGGTTTGGTGAGCAGTTCTTC. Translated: CASRPRDRGFGEQFF.